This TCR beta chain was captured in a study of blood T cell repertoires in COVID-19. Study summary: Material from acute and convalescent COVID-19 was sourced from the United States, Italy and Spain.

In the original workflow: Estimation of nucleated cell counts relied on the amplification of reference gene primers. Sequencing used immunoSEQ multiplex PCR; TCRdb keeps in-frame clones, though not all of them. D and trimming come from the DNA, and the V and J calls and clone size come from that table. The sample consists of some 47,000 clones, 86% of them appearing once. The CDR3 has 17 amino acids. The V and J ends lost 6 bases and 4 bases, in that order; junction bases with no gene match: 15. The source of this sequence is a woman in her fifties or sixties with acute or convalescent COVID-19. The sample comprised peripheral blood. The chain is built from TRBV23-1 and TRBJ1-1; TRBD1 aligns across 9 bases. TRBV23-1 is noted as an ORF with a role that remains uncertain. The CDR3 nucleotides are TGCGCCAGCAGACTGAGGACAGGGGCCTCCCCGGGCACTGAAGCTTTCTTT. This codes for CASRLRTGASPGTEAFF.